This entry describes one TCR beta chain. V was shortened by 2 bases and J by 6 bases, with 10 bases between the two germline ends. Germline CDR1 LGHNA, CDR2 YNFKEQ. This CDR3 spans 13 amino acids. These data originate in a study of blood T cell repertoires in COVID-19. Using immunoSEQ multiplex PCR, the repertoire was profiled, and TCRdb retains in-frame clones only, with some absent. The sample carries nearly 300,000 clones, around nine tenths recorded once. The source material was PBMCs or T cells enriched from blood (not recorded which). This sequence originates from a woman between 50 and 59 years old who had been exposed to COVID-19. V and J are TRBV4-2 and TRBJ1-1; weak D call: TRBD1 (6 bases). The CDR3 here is CASSQIRGSEAFF. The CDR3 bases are TGTGCCAGCAGCCAAATCAGGGGTTCTGAAGCTTTCTTT.